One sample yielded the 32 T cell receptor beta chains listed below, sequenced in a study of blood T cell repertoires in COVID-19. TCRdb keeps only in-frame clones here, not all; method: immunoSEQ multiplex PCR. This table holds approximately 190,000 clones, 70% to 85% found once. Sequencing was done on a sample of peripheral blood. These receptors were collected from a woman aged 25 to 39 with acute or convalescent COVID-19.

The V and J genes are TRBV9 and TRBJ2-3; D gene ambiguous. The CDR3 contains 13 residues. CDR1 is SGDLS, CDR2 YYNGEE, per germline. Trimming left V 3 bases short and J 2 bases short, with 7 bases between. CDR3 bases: TGTGCCAGCAGCGAGAGGAACACAGATACGCAGTATTTT. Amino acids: CASSERNTDTQYF.

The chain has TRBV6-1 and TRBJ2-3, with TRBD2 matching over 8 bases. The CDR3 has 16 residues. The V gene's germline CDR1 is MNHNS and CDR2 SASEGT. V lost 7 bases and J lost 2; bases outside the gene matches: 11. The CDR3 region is CASTDYSGSFTDTQYF. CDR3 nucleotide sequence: TGTGCCAGCACTGATTACAGCGGGAGTTTCACAGATACGCAGTATTTT.

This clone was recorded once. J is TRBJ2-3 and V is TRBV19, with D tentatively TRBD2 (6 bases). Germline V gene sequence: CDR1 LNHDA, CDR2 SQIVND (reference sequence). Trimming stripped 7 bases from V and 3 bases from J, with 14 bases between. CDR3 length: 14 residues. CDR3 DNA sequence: TGTGCCAGTACTCACGGGAGCGGTACAGATACGCAGTATTTT. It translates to CASTHGSGTDTQYF.

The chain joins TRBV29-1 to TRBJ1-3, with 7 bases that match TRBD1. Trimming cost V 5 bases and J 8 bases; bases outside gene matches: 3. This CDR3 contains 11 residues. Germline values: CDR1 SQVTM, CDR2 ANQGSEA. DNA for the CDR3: TGCAGCGTTACTACAGGGGACACCATATATTTT. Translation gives CSVTTGDTIYF. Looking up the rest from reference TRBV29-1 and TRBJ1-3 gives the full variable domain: SAVISQKPSRDICQRGTSLTIQCQVDSQVTMMFWYRQQPGQSLTLIATANQGSEATYESGFVIDKFPISRPNLTFSTLTVSNMSPEDSSIYLCSVTTGDTIYFGEGSWLTVV.

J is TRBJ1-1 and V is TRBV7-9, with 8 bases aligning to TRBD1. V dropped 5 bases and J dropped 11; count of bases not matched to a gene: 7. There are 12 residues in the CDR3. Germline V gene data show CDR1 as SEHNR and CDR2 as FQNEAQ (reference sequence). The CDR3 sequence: CASSLDRVMAFF. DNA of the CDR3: TGTGCCAGCAGCCTGGACAGGGTTATGGCTTTCTTT.

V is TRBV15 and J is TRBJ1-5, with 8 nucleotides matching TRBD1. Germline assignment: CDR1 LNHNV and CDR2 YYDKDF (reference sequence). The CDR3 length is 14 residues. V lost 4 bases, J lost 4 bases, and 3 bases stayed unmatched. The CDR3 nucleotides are TGTGCCACCAGCAATCGACAGGGGAATCAGCCCCAGCATTTT. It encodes CATSNRQGNQPQHF. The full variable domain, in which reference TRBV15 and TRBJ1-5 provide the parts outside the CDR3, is DAMVIQNPRYQVTQFGKPVTLSCSQTLNHNVMYWYQQKSSQAPKLLFHYYDKDFNNEADTPDNFQSRRPNTSFCFLDIRSPGLGDTAMYLCATSNRQGNQPQHFGDGTRLSIL.

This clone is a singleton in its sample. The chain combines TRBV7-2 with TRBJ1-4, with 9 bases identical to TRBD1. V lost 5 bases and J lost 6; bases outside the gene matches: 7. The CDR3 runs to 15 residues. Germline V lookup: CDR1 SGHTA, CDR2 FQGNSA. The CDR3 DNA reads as TGTGCCAGCAGCCCAGGACAGGGGTCGCATGAAAAACTGTTTTTT. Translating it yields CASSPGQGSHEKLFF.

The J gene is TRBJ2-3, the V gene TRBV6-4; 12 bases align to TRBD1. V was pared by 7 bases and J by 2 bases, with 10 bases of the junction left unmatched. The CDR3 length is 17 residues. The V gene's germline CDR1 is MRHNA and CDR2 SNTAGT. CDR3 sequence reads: CASNHRDRGPPTDTQYF. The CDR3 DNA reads TGTGCCAGCAATCACCGGGACAGGGGGCCCCCCACAGATACGCAGTATTTT.

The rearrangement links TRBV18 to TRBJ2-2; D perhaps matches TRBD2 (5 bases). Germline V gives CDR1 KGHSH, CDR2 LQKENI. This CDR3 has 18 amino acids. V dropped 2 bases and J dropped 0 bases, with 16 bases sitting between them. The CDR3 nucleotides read TGTGCCAGCTCACCAGCGAGGGCCGCCTTCGCGAACACCGGGGAGCTGTTTTTT. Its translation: CASSPARAAFANTGELFF.

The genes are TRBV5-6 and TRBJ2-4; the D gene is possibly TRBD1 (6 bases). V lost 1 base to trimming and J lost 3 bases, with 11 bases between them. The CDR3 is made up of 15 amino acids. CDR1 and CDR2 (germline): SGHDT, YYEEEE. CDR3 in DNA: TGTGCCAGCAGCTTGCTGGGGGCCGGCAAAAACATTCAGTACTTC. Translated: CASSLLGAGKNIQYF.

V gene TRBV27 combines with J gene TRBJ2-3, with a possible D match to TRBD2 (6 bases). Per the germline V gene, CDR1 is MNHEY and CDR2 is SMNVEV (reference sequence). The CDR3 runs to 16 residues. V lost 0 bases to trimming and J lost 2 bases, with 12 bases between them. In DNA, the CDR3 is TGTGCCAGCAGTTTATCGCTAGCGACATCCACAGATACGCAGTATTTT. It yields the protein CASSLSLATSTDTQYF.

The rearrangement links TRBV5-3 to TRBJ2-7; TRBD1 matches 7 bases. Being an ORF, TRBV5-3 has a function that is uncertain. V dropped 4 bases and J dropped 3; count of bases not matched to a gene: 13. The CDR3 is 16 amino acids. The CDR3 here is CARSPIMRGPYYEQYF. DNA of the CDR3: TGTGCCAGAAGCCCCATCATGAGGGGGCCCTACTACGAGCAGTACTTC.

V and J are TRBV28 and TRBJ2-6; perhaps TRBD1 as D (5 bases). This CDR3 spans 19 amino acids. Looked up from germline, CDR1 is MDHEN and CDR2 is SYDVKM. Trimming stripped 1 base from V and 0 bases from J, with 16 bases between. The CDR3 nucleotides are TGTGCCAGCAGTTTATTAGGGGCAGGCTTACGCTCTGGGGCCAACGTCCTGACTTTC. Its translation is CASSLLGAGLRSGANVLTF.

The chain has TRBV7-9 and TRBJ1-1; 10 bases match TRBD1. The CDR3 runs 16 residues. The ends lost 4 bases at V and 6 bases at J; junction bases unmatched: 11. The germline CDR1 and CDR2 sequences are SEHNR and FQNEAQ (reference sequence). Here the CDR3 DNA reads TGTGCCAGCAGCTGGAGAGCCGGGACAGGGGTCTCTGAAGCTTTCTTT. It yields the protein CASSWRAGTGVSEAFF.

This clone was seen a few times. The CDR3 sequence is CASRTGSTYEQYF. The CDR3 bases are TGTGCCAGCAGGACGGGATCTACCTACGAGCAGTACTTC. The chain joins TRBV28 to TRBJ2-7; tentative D call: TRBD2 (5 bases). The V and J ends lost 6 bases and 2 bases respectively, with 11 bases between them. The germline CDR1 and CDR2 sequences are MDHEN and SYDVKM. CDR3 length: 13 amino acids.

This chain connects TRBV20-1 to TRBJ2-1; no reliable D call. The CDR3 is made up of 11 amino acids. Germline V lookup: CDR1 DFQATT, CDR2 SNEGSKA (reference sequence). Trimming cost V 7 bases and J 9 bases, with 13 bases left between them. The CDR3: CSGDTGREQFF. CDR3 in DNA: TGCAGTGGCGACACCGGCCGTGAGCAGTTCTTC.

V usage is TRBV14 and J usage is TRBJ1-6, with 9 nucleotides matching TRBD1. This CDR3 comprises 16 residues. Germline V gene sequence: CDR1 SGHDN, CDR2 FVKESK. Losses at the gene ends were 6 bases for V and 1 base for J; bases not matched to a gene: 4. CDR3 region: CASSRQGGSYNSPLHF. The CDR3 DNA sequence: TGTGCCAGCAGTAGACAGGGGGGATCCTATAATTCACCCCTCCACTTT.

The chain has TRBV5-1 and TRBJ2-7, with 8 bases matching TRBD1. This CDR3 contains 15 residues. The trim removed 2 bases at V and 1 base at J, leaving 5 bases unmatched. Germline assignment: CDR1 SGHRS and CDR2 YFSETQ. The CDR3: CASSLRQGQSYEQYF. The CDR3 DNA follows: TGCGCCAGCAGCTTACGACAGGGGCAGTCCTACGAGCAGTACTTC.

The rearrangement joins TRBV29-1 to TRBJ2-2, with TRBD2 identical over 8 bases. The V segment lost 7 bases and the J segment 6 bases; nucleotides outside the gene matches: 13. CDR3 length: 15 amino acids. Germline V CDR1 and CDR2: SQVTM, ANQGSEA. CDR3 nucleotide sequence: TGCAGCGCCGGGTGGCGGGGGGCGAAGGCCGGGGAGCTGTTTTTT. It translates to CSAGWRGAKAGELFF.

CDR3 loop: CASSPLATNEKLFF. As DNA, the CDR3 is TGTGCCAGCTCACCCCTTGCAACTAATGAAAAACTGTTTTTT. V gene TRBV18 combines with J gene TRBJ1-4; D unresolved. Trimming took 3 bases from V and 0 from J, leaving 5 bases between them. This CDR3 has 14 residues. CDR1 is KGHSH and CDR2 is LQKENI in the germline V gene. The whole variable domain, remainder taken from reference TRBV18 and TRBJ1-4, is NAGVMQNPRHLVRRRGQEARLRCSPMKGHSHVYWYRQLPEEGLKFMVYLQKENIIDESGMPKERFSAEFPKEGPSILRIQQVVRGDSAAYFCASSPLATNEKLFFGSGTQLSVL.

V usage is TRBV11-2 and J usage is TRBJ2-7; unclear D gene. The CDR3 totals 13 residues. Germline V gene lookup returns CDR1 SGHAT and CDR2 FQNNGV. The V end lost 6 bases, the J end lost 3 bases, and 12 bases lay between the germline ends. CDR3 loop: CASRFDIDYEQYF. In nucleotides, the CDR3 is TGTGCCAGCAGATTCGACATCGACTACGAGCAGTACTTC. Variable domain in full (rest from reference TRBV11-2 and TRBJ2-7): EAGVAQSPRYKIIEKRQSVAFWCNPISGHATLYWYQQILGQGPKLLIQFQNNGVVDDSQLPKDRFSAERLKGVDSTLKIQPAKLEDSAVYLCASRFDIDYEQYFGPGTRLTVT.

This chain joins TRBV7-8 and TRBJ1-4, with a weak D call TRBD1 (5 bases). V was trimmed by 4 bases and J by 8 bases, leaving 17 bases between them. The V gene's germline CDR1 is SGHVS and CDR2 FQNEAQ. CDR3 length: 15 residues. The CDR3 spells CASSSSVASGEKLFF. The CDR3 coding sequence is TGTGCCAGCAGCTCATCCGTAGCCTCAGGGGAAAAACTGTTTTTT.

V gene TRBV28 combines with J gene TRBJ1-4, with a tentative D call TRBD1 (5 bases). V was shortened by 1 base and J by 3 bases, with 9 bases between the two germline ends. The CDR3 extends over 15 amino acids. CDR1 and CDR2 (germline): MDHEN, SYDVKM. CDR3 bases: TGTGCCAGCAGTTTATTCCCAGGGTCTAATGAAAAACTGTTTTTT. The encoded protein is CASSLFPGSNEKLFF.

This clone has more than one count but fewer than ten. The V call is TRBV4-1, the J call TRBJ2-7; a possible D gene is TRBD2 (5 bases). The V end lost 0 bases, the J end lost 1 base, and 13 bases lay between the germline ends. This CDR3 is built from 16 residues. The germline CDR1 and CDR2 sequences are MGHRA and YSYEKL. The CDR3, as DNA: TGCGCCAGCAGCCAAGATCCCCTTAGCGAGTCCTACGAGCAGTACTTC. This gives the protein CASSQDPLSESYEQYF.

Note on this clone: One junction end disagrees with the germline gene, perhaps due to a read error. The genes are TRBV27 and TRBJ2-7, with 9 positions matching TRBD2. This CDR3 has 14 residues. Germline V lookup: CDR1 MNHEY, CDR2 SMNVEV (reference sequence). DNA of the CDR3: TGTGTCAGCAGTTTATCTTCTAGCGGGACGGGGCAGTACTTC. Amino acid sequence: CVSSLSSSGTGQYF.

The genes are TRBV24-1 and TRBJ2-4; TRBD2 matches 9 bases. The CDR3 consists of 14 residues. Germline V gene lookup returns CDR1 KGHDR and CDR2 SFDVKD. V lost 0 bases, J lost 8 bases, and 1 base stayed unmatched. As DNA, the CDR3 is TGTGCCACCAGTGATTTGTCTAGCGGGGACATTCAGTACTTC. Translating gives CATSDLSSGDIQYF.

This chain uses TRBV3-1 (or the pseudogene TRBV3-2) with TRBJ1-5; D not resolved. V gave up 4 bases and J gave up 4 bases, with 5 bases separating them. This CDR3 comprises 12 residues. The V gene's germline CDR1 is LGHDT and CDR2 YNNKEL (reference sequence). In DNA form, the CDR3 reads TGTGCCAGCAGCCGACTGAATCAGCCCCAGCATTTT. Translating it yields CASSRLNQPQHF.

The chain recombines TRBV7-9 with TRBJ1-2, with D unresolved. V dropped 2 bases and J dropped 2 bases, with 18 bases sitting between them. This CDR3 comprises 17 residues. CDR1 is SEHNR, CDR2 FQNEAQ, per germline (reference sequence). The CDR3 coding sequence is TGTGCCAGCAGCTTATCCCCGTGGGAGGAGAGGAACTATGGCTACACCTTC. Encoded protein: CASSLSPWEERNYGYTF.

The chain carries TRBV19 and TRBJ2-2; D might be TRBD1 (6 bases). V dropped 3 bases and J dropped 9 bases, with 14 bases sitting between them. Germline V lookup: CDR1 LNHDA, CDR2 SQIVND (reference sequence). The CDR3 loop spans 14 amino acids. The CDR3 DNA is TGTGCCAGTAGTATCCCCACAGGGATCAGGGAGCTGTTTTTT. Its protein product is CASSIPTGIRELFF.

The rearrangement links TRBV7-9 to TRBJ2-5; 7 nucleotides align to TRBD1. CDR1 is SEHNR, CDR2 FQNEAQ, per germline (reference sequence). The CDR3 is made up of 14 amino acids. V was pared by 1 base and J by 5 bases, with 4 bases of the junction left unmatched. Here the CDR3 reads CASSLEGAVETQYF. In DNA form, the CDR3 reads TGTGCCAGCAGCTTAGAGGGGGCTGTGGAGACCCAGTACTTC.

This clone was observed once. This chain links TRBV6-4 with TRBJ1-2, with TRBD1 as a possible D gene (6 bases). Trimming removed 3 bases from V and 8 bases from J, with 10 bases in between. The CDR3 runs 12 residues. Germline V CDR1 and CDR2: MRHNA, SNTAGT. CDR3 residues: CASSEGASGYTF. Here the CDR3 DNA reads TGTGCCAGCAGTGAGGGGGCTTCCGGCTACACCTTC.

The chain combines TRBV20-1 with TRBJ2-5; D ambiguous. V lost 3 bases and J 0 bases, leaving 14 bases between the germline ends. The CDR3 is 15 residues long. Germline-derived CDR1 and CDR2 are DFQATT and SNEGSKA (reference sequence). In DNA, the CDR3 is TGCAGTGCTAGTCGGCAGGCTGGGTACCAAGAGACCCAGTACTTC. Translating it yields CSASRQAGYQETQYF.